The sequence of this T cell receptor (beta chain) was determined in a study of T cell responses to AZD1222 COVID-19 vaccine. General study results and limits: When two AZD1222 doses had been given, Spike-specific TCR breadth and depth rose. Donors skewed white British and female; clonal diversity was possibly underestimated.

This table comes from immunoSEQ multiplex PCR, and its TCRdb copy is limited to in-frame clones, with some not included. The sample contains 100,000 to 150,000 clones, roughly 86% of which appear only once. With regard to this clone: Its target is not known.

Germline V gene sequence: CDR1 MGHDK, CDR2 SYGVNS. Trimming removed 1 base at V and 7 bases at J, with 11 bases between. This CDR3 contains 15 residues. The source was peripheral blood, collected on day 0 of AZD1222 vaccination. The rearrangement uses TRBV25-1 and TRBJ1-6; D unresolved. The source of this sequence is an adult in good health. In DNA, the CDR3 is TGTGCCAGCAGTGAATCGGGCAGAGGGAATTCACCCCTCCACTTT. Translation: CASSESGRGNSPLHF.